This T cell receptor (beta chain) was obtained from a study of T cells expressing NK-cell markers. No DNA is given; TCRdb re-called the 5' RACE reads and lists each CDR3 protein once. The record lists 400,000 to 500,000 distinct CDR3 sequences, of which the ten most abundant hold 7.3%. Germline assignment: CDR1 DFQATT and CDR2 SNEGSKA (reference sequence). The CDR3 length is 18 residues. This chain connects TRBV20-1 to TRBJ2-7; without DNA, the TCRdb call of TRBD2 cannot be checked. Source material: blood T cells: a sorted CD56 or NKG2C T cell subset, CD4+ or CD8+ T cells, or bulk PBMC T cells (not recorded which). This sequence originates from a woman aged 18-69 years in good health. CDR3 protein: CSAREASGTSGSIYEQYF.